Listed below are T cell receptor beta chains from one sample, sequenced in a study of shared clonotypes between healthy human individuals. TCRdb keeps only in-frame clones here, not all; method: immunoSEQ multiplex PCR. The table records some 500,000 clones, more than 95% of them present only once. The material sequenced was naive CD4+ T cells sorted from blood. These receptors all stem from a woman aged 25 to 45 in good health. Both conserved end residues are part of each CDR3. Each record gives: clone size, V gene, J gene, D gene, CDR3 DNA, CDR3 protein. A D gene is named only where the DNA matches it firmly. Where a row states a size, it is once, few, many or the class of an expanded clone; other rows omit it.

>-|TRBV7-9|TRBJ1-2|-
TGTGCCAGCAGCTTAGCCCAGGGTCGGGACTATGGCTACACCTTC
CASSLAQGRDYGYTF
>-|TRBV4-2|TRBJ2-7|TRBD1
TGTGCCAGCAGCCAGGCACAGGGACAGGGCCGCTACGAGCAGTACTTC
CASSQAQGQGRYEQYF
>-|TRBV18|TRBJ1-3|-
TGTGCCAGCTCACCTAGGACGGAAACCTCTGGAAACACCATATATTTT
CASSPRTETSGNTIYF
>-|TRBV10-3|TRBJ1-1|-
TGTGCCATCAGTGAGGTGGACACTGAAGCTTTCTTT
CAISEVDTEAFF
>-|TRBV7-2|TRBJ1-3|-
TGTGCCAGCAGCTTCCGTATAACTGGAAACACCATATATTTT
CASSFRITGNTIYF
>-|TRBV28|TRBJ2-7|TRBD2
TGTGCCAGCAGCCCCGGACTAGCGGGGAGGTCCTACGAGCAGTACTTC
CASSPGLAGRSYEQYF
>-|TRBV28|TRBJ2-7|-
TGTGCCAGCGGCTCTAGCTCCTACGAGCAGTACTTC
CASGSSSYEQYF
>-|TRBV14|TRBJ1-1|-
TGTGCCAGCAGCCGGTGGTTGAACACTGAAGCTTTCTTT
CASSRWLNTEAFF
>-|TRBV4-2|TRBJ1-5|-
TGTGCCAGCAGCCAAGTCCTGGGTGGAGGCAATCAGCCCCAGCATTTT
CASSQVLGGGNQPQHF
>once|TRBV7-9|TRBJ2-3|TRBD2
TGTGCCAGCAGCTCTGACCCAGCGGGAGCCCCAGATACGCAGTATTTT
CASSSDPAGAPDTQYF
>-|TRBV19|TRBJ2-7|-
TGTGCCAGTAGTGTCCGGGACTCTACCTACGAGCAGTACTTC
CASSVRDSTYEQYF
>-|TRBV5-8|TRBJ1-5|TRBD1
TGTGCCAGCAGCTGGGGGGGACAGGCCGGTAGCAATCAGCCCCAGCATTTT
CASSWGGQAGSNQPQHF
>-|TRBV6-6|TRBJ1-5|TRBD1
TGTGCCAGCAGTCTTGATGAAAGGGGACAGGTAGATTTT
CASSLDERGQVDF
>-|TRBV11-2|TRBJ2-7|-
TGTGCCAGCAGCTCCGGGACAAAATACGAGCAGTACTTC
CASSSGTKYEQYF
>-|TRBV18|TRBJ2-2|-
TGTGCCAGCTCACCACCCGCACAGGTCAACACCGGGGAGCTGTTTTTT
CASSPPAQVNTGELFF
>-|TRBV11-3|TRBJ2-7|-
TGTGCCAGCAGCTTAGTGGTCGGGGAACGCCTATACGAGCAGTACTTC
CASSLVVGERLYEQYF
>-|TRBV5-1|TRBJ1-1|TRBD1
TGCGCCAGCAGCTGGGGGACAGGGGTGAACACTGAAGCTTTCTTT
CASSWGTGVNTEAFF
>-|TRBV11-2|TRBJ1-1|-
TGTGCCAGCAGCTTCCGGGGCAACACTGAAGCTTTCTTT
CASSFRGNTEAFF
>-|TRBV7-2|TRBJ1-2|TRBD1
TGTGCCAGCAGCTTTATCCGGGACAGCTCCTTCGGCTACACCTTC
CASSFIRDSSFGYTF
>-|TRBV7-3|TRBJ2-7|-
TGTGCCAGCTTTTTATCCCAGAGCAGGGGGGACTCCTACGAGCAGTACTTC
CASFLSQSRGDSYEQYF
>-|TRBV28|TRBJ1-4|-
TGTGCCAGCAGTCCATCGACAGCAACTAATGAAAAACTGTTTTTT
CASSPSTATNEKLFF
>-|TRBV5-6|TRBJ2-3|-
TGTGCCAGCAGCCTGGTATCGAGCACAGATACGCAGTATTTT
CASSLVSSTDTQYF
>-|TRBV6-6|TRBJ1-1|-
TGTGCCAGCAGGAAGGGACGGGAGAACACTGAAGCTTTCTTT
CASRKGRENTEAFF
>-|TRBV28|TRBJ1-4|TRBD1
TGTGCCAGCAGTTTGGCTCAGGGGGCGGGGGAAAAACTGTTTTTT
CASSLAQGAGEKLFF
>once|TRBV6-5|TRBJ1-5|-
TGTGCCAGCAGTTACTTCAGAGATCAGCCCCAGCATTTT
CASSYFRDQPQHF
>-|TRBV7-2|TRBJ2-1|-
TGTGCCAGCAGCTTAGATTCGGGAGCGGTCAATGAGCAGTTCTTC
CASSLDSGAVNEQFF
>-|TRBV5-4|TRBJ1-5|-
TGTGCCAGCGCCGATCAGCCCCAGCATTTT
CASADQPQHF
>-|TRBV6-5|TRBJ1-3|-
TGTGCCAGCAGTTACGAGGCAGGAAACACCATATATTTT
CASSYEAGNTIYF
>-|TRBV19|TRBJ2-7|-
TGTGCCAGTAGGTCAGGGTCATCCTACGAGCAGTACTTC
CASRSGSSYEQYF
>-|TRBV11-2|TRBJ2-7|TRBD2
TGTGCCAGCAGCCCGGGACTAGCGGGAGCCTACGAGCAGTACTTC
CASSPGLAGAYEQYF
>-|TRBV6-1|TRBJ1-5|TRBD1
TGTGCCAGCAGAGGGACAGGGCGCGGGGGTCAGCCCCAGCATTTT
CASRGTGRGGQPQHF
>-|TRBV27|TRBJ2-5|TRBD2
TGTGCCAGCGCGAGGACTAGCGGGAGTCGAGAGACCCAGTACTTC
CASARTSGSRETQYF
>-|TRBV6-5|TRBJ2-7|-
TGTGCCAGCAGGAAGGACAGAAACTACGAGCAGTACTTC
CASRKDRNYEQYF
>-|TRBV18|TRBJ2-1|-
TGTGCCAGCTCACCACCTTCTGGAGATGAGCAGTTCTTC
CASSPPSGDEQFF
>-|TRBV13|TRBJ2-5|TRBD2
TGTGCCAGCAGCCACTGGGGGGAGGGCCGAGAGACCCAGTACTTC
CASSHWGEGRETQYF
>-|TRBV2|TRBJ2-1|-
TGTGCCAGCATGGCTAGCTCCTACAATGAGCAGTTCTTC
CASMASSYNEQFF
>-|TRBV4-1|TRBJ2-1|TRBD2
TGCGCCAGCAGCCAAGTTGCCCTAGCGGGAGCCAATGAGCAGTTCTTC
CASSQVALAGANEQFF
>-|TRBV7-2|TRBJ2-3|-
TGTGCCAGCAGCATGAGCAGAGGGAGCACAGATACGCAGTATTTT
CASSMSRGSTDTQYF
>-|TRBV4-2|TRBJ2-5|-
-
CASSQVRARQGQTQYF
>-|TRBV11-1|TRBJ2-1|TRBD2
TGTGCCAGCAGCCCAGGAGGACTAGCGGGAGTTAACTACAATGAGCAGTTCTTC
CASSPGGLAGVNYNEQFF
>-|TRBV19|TRBJ1-1|-
TGTGCCAGTAGTACAGGGACGGAGGTGAATACTGAAGCTTTCTTT
CASSTGTEVNTEAFF
>-|TRBV5-6|TRBJ2-2|-
TGTGCCAGCAGCTTGGGGGGTTTCCTTCTGAACACCGGGGAGCTGTTTTTT
CASSLGGFLLNTGELFF
>-|TRBV7-9|TRBJ2-5|-
TGTGCCAGCACCACAGGGCCCCAAGAGACCCAGTACTTC
CASTTGPQETQYF
>-|TRBV28|TRBJ2-2|-
TGTGCCAGCAGTTTAATAACCGGGGAGCTGTTTTTT
CASSLITGELFF
>-|TRBV5-4|TRBJ2-7|TRBD2
TGTGCCAGCAGCTTGGGTACTAGCGGGTACGAGCAGTACTTC
CASSLGTSGYEQYF
>-|TRBV2|TRBJ1-4|TRBD1
TGTGCCAGCAGACGACAGGGGGCGGAAGGTGAAAAACTGTTTTTT
CASRRQGAEGEKLFF
>-|TRBV19|TRBJ1-4|-
TGTGCCAGTAGTCTCCCAGGGGCCACTAATGAAAAACTGTTTTTT
CASSLPGATNEKLFF
>-|TRBV4-1|TRBJ2-7|TRBD2
TGCGCCAGCAGCCAAGAACTAGCGGGAGCCCGGGAGCAGTACTTC
CASSQELAGAREQYF
>-|TRBV5-1|TRBJ1-4|TRBD1
TGCGCCAGCAGAGAACCGGGACAGGGACGTGAAAAACTGTTTTTT
CASREPGQGREKLFF
>once|TRBV5-1|TRBJ2-5|-
TGCGCCAGCAGACTGGAAGAGACCCAGTACTTC
CASRLEETQYF
>once|TRBV28|TRBJ1-1|-
TGTGCCAGCAGTTTTGGCGGGGCCCCTGAAGCTTTCTTT
CASSFGGAPEAFF
>-|TRBV18|TRBJ1-4|-
TGTGCCAGCTCACCAGGTCCAGCTAATGAAAAACTGTTTTTT
CASSPGPANEKLFF
>-|TRBV6-1|TRBJ1-1|TRBD1
TGTGCCAGCAACCCAACAGGGGGCGCTGAAGCTTTCTTT
CASNPTGGAEAFF
>-|TRBV28|TRBJ2-7|-
TGTGCCAGCAGTTACCCTGGGCAGGGCTACGAGCAGTACTTC
CASSYPGQGYEQYF
>-|TRBV21-1|TRBJ2-3|-
TGTGCCAGCAGCAAAGGCGGTAGCGGGAAGAATACGCAGTATTTT
CASSKGGSGKNTQYF
>once|TRBV11-2|TRBJ2-1|TRBD2
TGTGCCAGCAGCTTATTAGCGGGCCTCGGCCTGGACAATGAGCAGTTCTTC
CASSLLAGLGLDNEQFF
>-|TRBV28|TRBJ1-4|-
TGTGCCAGCAGTGATAGAGTGGTTGAAAAACTGTTTTTT
CASSDRVVEKLFF